Below are 28 T cell receptor beta chains sequenced from a single sample in a study of T cell responses to AZD1222 COVID-19 vaccine. Profiled with immunoSEQ multiplex PCR; TCRdb holds only in-frame clones, not every one. The profile shows 75,000 to 90,000 clones, roughly 85% of them singletons. The material was peripheral blood, obtained 28 days after the second AZD1222 dose. The receptor set was obtained from an adult who received the AZD1222 COVID-19 vaccine.

The chain has TRBV9 and TRBJ2-1, with D perhaps matching TRBD2 (5 bases). The V end lost 0 bases, the J end lost 0 bases, and 16 bases lay between the germline ends. CDR1 is SGDLS and CDR2 is YYNGEE in the germline V gene. The CDR3 runs 18 residues. The CDR3: CASSVGVPGKNSYNEQFF. The CDR3 DNA sequence: TGTGCCAGCAGCGTAGGAGTACCGGGGAAAAACTCCTACAATGAGCAGTTCTTC.

The V and J genes are TRBV10-3 and TRBJ2-7, with D possibly TRBD2 on 5 matching bases. Looked up from germline, CDR1 is ENHRY and CDR2 is SYGVKD. Trimming removed 10 bases from V and 4 bases from J, with 17 bases in between. The CDR3 is 13 amino acids. CDR3: CATYLAGGYEQYF. CDR3 sequence (DNA): TGTGCCACCTATCTAGCCGGAGGTTACGAGCAGTACTTC.

The chain uses TRBV25-1 and TRBJ1-1, with D unclear. The V and J ends lost 5 bases and 3 bases respectively, with 4 bases between them. Germline CDR1 reads MGHDK; CDR2 reads SYGVNS. The CDR3 is made up of 11 amino acids. CDR3 amino acids: CASSRYTEAFF. As DNA, the CDR3 is TGTGCCAGCAGTCGGTACACTGAAGCTTTCTTT.

The chain combines TRBV3-1 (or the pseudogene TRBV3-2) with TRBJ2-3; D not certain. The CDR3 is 12 residues long. V shed 0 bases and J shed 9 bases, with 7 bases lying between them. The germline CDR1 and CDR2 sequences are LGHDT and YNNKEL (reference sequence). CDR3 protein: CASSQEGFTQYF. The CDR3 DNA sequence: TGTGCCAGCAGCCAAGAGGGGTTCACGCAGTATTTT.

Many counts were recorded for this clone. The chain carries TRBV27 and TRBJ1-6; D remains unclear. Per the germline V gene, CDR1 is MNHEY and CDR2 is SMNVEV (reference sequence). V was cut by 7 bases and J by 0 bases, with 7 bases left in between. CDR3 length: 14 residues. CDR3 DNA sequence: TGTGCCAGCACTTCTAACTCCTATAATTCACCCCTCCACTTT. It encodes CASTSNSYNSPLHF.

This clone was seen more than once but under ten times. The chain links TRBV23-1 to TRBJ2-7, with TRBD1 as a possible D gene (6 bases). TRBV23-1 is an ORF, with its function uncertain. The V gene lost 5 bases and the J gene lost 4 bases, with 12 bases spanning the gap. CDR3 length equals 13 residues. Here the CDR3 DNA reads TGCGCCAGCAGTTTAACAGGGTCTTACGAGCAGTACTTC. This translates into CASSLTGSYEQYF.

This chain links TRBV11-3 with TRBJ1-2; no reliable D call. CDR3 length equals 12 residues. CDR1 and CDR2 (germline): SGHNT, YENEEA. The germline V and J ends were trimmed by 0 bases and 8 bases, with 7 bases remaining between them. The CDR3 nucleotides read TGTGCCAGCAGCTTAGAAGCGACCGGCTACACCTTC. Translating gives CASSLEATGYTF.

Regarding this clone: Additional DNA sequences in this sample encode the identical CDR3. The chain employs TRBV3-1 (or the pseudogene TRBV3-2) and TRBJ1-2; tentatively, D is TRBD1 (5 bases). CDR3 length: 13 residues. CDR1 and CDR2 from the germline V gene are LGHDT and YNNKEL (reference sequence). Between the trimmed V and J ends, which lost 0 bases and 8 bases, there was a span of 10 bases. The CDR3 DNA is TGTGCCAGCAGCCAAGACAGCGGGGGAGGCTACACCTTC. Its protein is CASSQDSGGGYTF.

The chain carries TRBV27 and TRBJ2-3; D is unclear. V shed 2 bases and J shed 4 bases, with 7 bases lying between them. CDR3 length: 13 amino acids. The germline V gene encodes CDR1 MNHEY and CDR2 SMNVEV (reference sequence). In DNA form, the CDR3 reads TGTGCCAGCAGTTTAGTCGAGGCAGATACGCAGTATTTT. Translated: CASSLVEADTQYF.

The V call is TRBV5-6, the J call TRBJ2-1; D is undetermined. The CDR3 has 14 amino acids. Per the germline V gene, CDR1 is SGHDT and CDR2 is YYEEEE. V was pared by 2 bases and J by 4 bases, with 10 bases between. CDR3 sequence reads: CASSLRALYNEQFF. CDR3 bases: TGTGCCAGCAGCTTACGGGCCCTATACAATGAGCAGTTCTTC.

The chain joins TRBV2 to TRBJ1-6, with 10 bases fitting TRBD1. The CDR3 is 14 residues long. J lost 9 bases, V lost 4 bases, and 3 bases had no gene match. In germline, CDR1 is SNHLY, CDR2 FYNNEI. The CDR3 DNA is TGTGCCAGCAGTGGGGGGACAGGGGTTTCACCCCTCCACTTT. This gives the protein CASSGGTGVSPLHF. Looking up the rest from reference TRBV2 and TRBJ1-6 gives the full variable domain: EPEVTQTPSHQVTQMGQEVILRCVPISNHLYFYWYRQILGQKVEFLVSFYNNEISEKSEIFDDQFSVERPDGSNFTLKIRSTKLEDSAMYFCASSGGTGVSPLHFGNGTRLTVT.

This clone was picked up a small number of times. The CDR3 DNA reads as TGCGCCAGCAGGATCGGAGAGTCCTACGAGCAGTACTTC. Its protein product is CASRIGESYEQYF. The chain joins TRBV5-1 to TRBJ2-7; D gene unclear. Looked up from germline, CDR1 is SGHRS and CDR2 is YFSETQ. Trimming removed 5 bases at V and 1 base at J, with 10 bases between. The CDR3 is made up of 13 amino acids.

Note on this clone: A junction end diverges from the germline sequence, so it may reflect a read error. The J gene is TRBJ2-7, the V gene TRBV5-1; 8 bases line up with TRBD2. There are 14 residues in the CDR3. Looked up from germline, CDR1 is SGHRS and CDR2 is YFSETQ. The CDR3 loop is CASTLRSGGGEQYF. CDR3 sequence (DNA): TGCGCCAGCACCTTGCGGTCCGGGGGGGGCGAGCAGTACTTC.

CDR3 residues: CASSFRQGNGYTF. As DNA, the CDR3 is TGTGCCAGCAGTTTTAGACAGGGGAACGGCTACACCTTC. The chain carries TRBV27 and TRBJ1-2; 8 nucleotides align to TRBD1. This CDR3 has 13 amino acids. CDR1 is MNHEY, CDR2 SMNVEV, per germline (reference sequence). The V and J ends lost 3 bases and 8 bases, in that order; junction bases with no gene match: 5.

The genes are TRBV19 and TRBJ2-1, with a weak D call TRBD1 (9 bases). This CDR3 is built from 16 residues. From germline, CDR1 is LNHDA and CDR2 SQIVND (reference sequence). CDR3: CAAGTGLSGSYNEQFF. CDR3 nucleotides: TGTGCAGCCGGGACAGGGCTCAGCGGGAGTTACAATGAGCAGTTCTTC.

This clone was seen only once. V is TRBV30 and J is TRBJ1-5; D uncertain. The germline V gene has CDR1 GTSNPN and CDR2 SVGIG (reference sequence). This CDR3 is 14 amino acids long. The V and J ends lost 1 base and 1 base respectively, with 8 bases between them. The CDR3 protein is CAWSGSVSNQPQHF. The CDR3 bases are TGTGCCTGGAGTGGGTCGGTGAGCAATCAGCCCCAGCATTTT.

This sequence joins TRBV5-1 and TRBJ2-7; D may be TRBD2 (6 bases). The CDR3 is 11 amino acids. Trimming cost V 8 bases and J 2 bases, with 8 bases left between them. The V gene's germline CDR1 is SGHRS and CDR2 YFSETQ. CDR3 bases: TGCGCCAGATGCGGGGCCTACGAGCAGTACGTC. Translating gives CARCGAYEQYV.

This clone was seen more than once but under ten times. The genes are TRBV7-2 and TRBJ2-2, with TRBD1 identical over 7 bases. J was trimmed by 0 bases and V by 5 bases; bases with no gene match: 6. The CDR3 has 16 residues. The germline V gene encodes CDR1 SGHTA and CDR2 FQGNSA. The CDR3 reads CASSQRTGANTGELFF. Written as DNA, the CDR3 is TGTGCCAGCAGCCAGCGGACAGGAGCGAACACCGGGGAGCTGTTTTTT.

This chain links TRBV5-4 with TRBJ2-6; D remains unclear. The CDR3 has 15 amino acids. Trimming shortened V by 6 bases and J by 4 bases, and 14 bases separated the two germline ends. In germline, CDR1 is SGHNT, CDR2 YYREEE (reference sequence). The CDR3 loop is CASTSDLRGANVLTF. CDR3 coding DNA: TGTGCCAGCACCTCTGATCTCAGAGGGGCCAACGTCCTGACTTTC.

The chain couples TRBV19 to TRBJ2-5, with D possibly TRBD1 on 6 matching bases. V shed 9 bases and J shed 2 bases, with 19 bases lying between them. This CDR3 spans 15 amino acids. The V gene's germline CDR1 is LNHDA and CDR2 SQIVND (reference sequence). Written as DNA, the CDR3 is TGTGCCAGAGGGACGGAACAAAGGGGGCAAGAGACCCAGTACTTC. Protein product: CARGTEQRGQETQYF.

This chain connects TRBV10-3 to TRBJ2-7; 7 nucleotides align to TRBD1. CDR3 length: 13 amino acids. V gave up 7 bases and J gave up 0 bases; unmatched junction bases: 3. Per germline, CDR1 ENHRY and CDR2 SYGVKD. CDR3 sequence (DNA): TGTGCCATCAAGGGGGACAGCTCCTACGAGCAGTACTTC. Its protein is CAIKGDSSYEQYF.

This clone was seen more than once but under ten times. The V and J genes are TRBV7-6 and TRBJ2-7, with 11 bases fitting TRBD2. The CDR3 spans 14 residues. The germline gives CDR1 SGHVS, CDR2 FNYEAQ. The ends lost 2 bases at V and 6 bases at J; junction bases unmatched: 3. As DNA, the CDR3 is TGTGCCAGCAGCTTATTGCTAGCGGGAGGCGAGCAGTACTTC. Amino acid sequence: CASSLLLAGGEQYF.

This rearrangement joins TRBV5-4 to TRBJ1-2, with D perhaps matching TRBD1 (6 bases). Trimming removed 0 bases at V and 6 bases at J, with 15 bases between. CDR1 and CDR2 (germline): SGHNT, YYREEE (reference sequence). The length of the CDR3 is 15 residues. The CDR3 nucleotides are TGTGCCAGCAGCTTGGAGGGCAGGGGTGGAAATGGCTACACCTTC. This translates into CASSLEGRGGNGYTF.

The chain has TRBV4-3 and TRBJ1-1; TRBD1 matches 7 bases. The trim removed 0 bases at V and 9 bases at J, leaving 4 bases unmatched. CDR3 length: 13 residues. Germline CDR1 is LGHNA and CDR2 is YSLEER. The CDR3 DNA reads as TGCGCCAGCAGCCAAGATGGAGGGGGCAAAGCTTTCTTT. Encoded protein: CASSQDGGGKAFF.

The rearrangement links TRBV6-5 to TRBJ1-3, with no clear D. The CDR3 sequence is 12 residues long. V lost 7 bases, J lost 0 bases, and 4 bases lay in between. The germline V gene encodes CDR1 MNHEY and CDR2 SVGAGI. Written as DNA, the CDR3 is TGTGCCAGCACTATCTCTGGAAACACCATATATTTT. This gives the protein CASTISGNTIYF.

The chain links TRBV6-2 or TRBV6-3 to TRBJ2-4; TRBD2 might be the D (6 bases). V was shortened by 6 bases and J by 0 bases, with 18 bases between the two germline ends. This CDR3 spans 17 amino acids. CDR1 and CDR2 from the germline V gene are MNHEY and SVGEGT. The CDR3: CASSLPGGALAKNIQYF. The CDR3 DNA follows: TGTGCCAGCAGCCTACCCGGAGGGGCACTAGCCAAAAACATTCAGTACTTC.

The CDR3: CASRRQTGGTYNSPLHF. The CDR3 coding sequence is TGTGCCTCTCGAAGACAGACAGGGGGCACCTATAATTCACCCCTCCACTTT. This rearrangement joins TRBV10-3 to TRBJ1-6, with 10 bases aligning to TRBD1. The CDR3 covers 17 residues. CDR1 and CDR2 (germline): ENHRY, SYGVKD. Trimming at V came to 11 bases and at J to 2 bases, leaving 12 bases not matched to a gene.

The chain links TRBV10-1 to TRBJ1-6; D uncertain. Germline V gene lookup returns CDR1 WNHNN and CDR2 SYGVQD (reference sequence). The CDR3 covers 13 residues. The germline V and J ends were trimmed by 10 bases and 9 bases, with 16 bases remaining between them. CDR3 DNA: TGCGCCACTAGCTTGGGGTCATCTTCACCCCTCCACTTT. This encodes CATSLGSSSPLHF.